These T cell receptor beta chains were read from a single sample in a study of blood T cell repertoires in COVID-19. Assay used: immunoSEQ multiplex PCR; TCRdb lists only in-frame clones, some missing. This table has some 380,000 clones, around 87% appearing once. Sequencing used PBMCs or T cells enriched from blood (not recorded which). These receptors came from a man younger than 40 who had recovered from COVID-19. Each CDR3 is given with its conserved first and last residue. A D gene is named only where the DNA matches it firmly. A clone size is listed for some rows: how often the clone was seen (once, few, many), or a class if it is expanded.

V gene	J gene	D gene	clone size	CDR3 protein	CDR3 DNA
TRBV5-8	TRBJ2-7	TRBD1	-	CASSITPGTGVREQYF	TGTGCCAGCAGCATAACCCCCGGGACAGGGGTACGCGAGCAGTACTTC
TRBV6-5	TRBJ1-3	-	-	CASIPAGTDGNTIYF	TGTGCCAGCATCCCCGCGGGGACTGATGGAAACACCATATATTTT
TRBV9	TRBJ1-3	TRBD1	-	CASSNSGQGATGNTIYF	TGTGCCAGCAGCAATTCAGGACAGGGGGCGACTGGAAACACCATATATTTT
TRBV5-4	TRBJ2-2	-	-	CASSPSHIKTSPGELFF	TGTGCCAGCAGCCCCTCTCATATTAAAACTAGCCCTGGGGAGCTGTTTTTT
TRBV11-2	TRBJ2-6	TRBD2	-	CASSRVGGAGANVLTF	TGTGCCAGCAGCCGCGTGGGGGGGGCTGGGGCCAACGTCCTGACTTTC
TRBV19	TRBJ2-1	TRBD2	-	CASSPGGDYNEQFF	TGTGCCAGTTCTCCGGGGGGGGACTACAATGAGCAGTTCTTC
TRBV13	TRBJ1-6	-	-	CASSLSWEASPLHF	TGTGCCAGCAGCTTAAGTTGGGAGGCCTCACCCCTCCACTTT
TRBV7-9	TRBJ2-3	TRBD2	-	CASSRTSGGPKSTDTQYF	TGTGCCAGCAGCCGAACTAGCGGGGGCCCTAAGAGCACAGATACGCAGTATTTT
TRBV3-1/TRBV3-2	TRBJ2-2	-	-	CASSQERGGNTGELFF	TGTGCCAGCAGCCAAGAAAGGGGGGGAAACACCGGGGAGCTGTTTTTT
TRBV6-2/TRBV6-3	TRBJ2-7	-	-	CASSYSYSYEQYF	TGTGCCAGCAGTTACTCGTACTCCTACGAGCAGTACTTC
TRBV13	TRBJ1-3	-	-	CASSSGYGNTIYF	TGTGCCAGCAGCTCAGGCTATGGAAACACCATATATTTT
TRBV4-2	TRBJ2-7	TRBD2	-	CASSLAGLAGGSSYEQYF	TGTGCCAGCAGCCTGGCAGGGCTAGCGGGAGGGAGCTCCTACGAGCAGTACTTC
TRBV4-2	TRBJ1-3	TRBD1	-	CASSQGTGNTIYF	TGTGCCAGCAGCCAAGGGACAGGCAACACCATATATTTT
TRBV7-2	TRBJ1-6	-	-	CASNLDTGPVSPLHF	TGTGCCAGCAACCTTGACACAGGGCCGGTTTCACCCCTCCACTTT
TRBV7-2	TRBJ1-2	TRBD1	-	CASRPTGGFLGYTF	TGTGCCAGCAGACCGACAGGGGGCTTTCTCGGCTACACCTTC
TRBV5-6	TRBJ2-5	TRBD1	-	CASSYDRGLGETQYF	TGTGCCAGCAGCTACGACAGGGGGCTGGGAGAGACCCAGTACTTC
TRBV25-1	TRBJ1-6	-	once	CASSEGQTPLHF	TGTGCCAGCAGTGAAGGTCAGACACCCCTCCACTTT
TRBV3-1/TRBV3-2	TRBJ2-2	-	-	CASSQVSRRTPNTGELFF	TGTGCCAGCAGCCAGGTTAGCAGGCGGACTCCTAACACCGGGGAGCTGTTTTTT
TRBV5-1	TRBJ2-7	-	-	CASSLSDGVSYEQYF	TGCGCCAGCAGCTTAAGTGACGGAGTTTCCTACGAGCAGTACTTC
TRBV5-8	TRBJ1-1	TRBD1	few	CASSERTGHGSFF	TGTGCCAGCAGCGAACGGACAGGGCACGGGTCTTTCTTT
TRBV5-4	TRBJ1-1	TRBD1	-	CASTPANRDRVPEAFF	TGTGCCAGCACCCCGGCAAACCGGGACAGGGTCCCTGAAGCTTTCTTT
TRBV10-3	TRBJ1-6	-	-	CAIRDDSNSPLHF	TGTGCCATCAGGGATGATAGCAATTCACCCCTCCACTTT
TRBV5-4	TRBJ2-5	TRBD1	-	CASSFRDSEETQYF	TGTGCCAGCAGCTTCCGGGACAGTGAAGAGACCCAGTACTTC
TRBV11-2	TRBJ2-2	-	-	CASSPPGQERTGELFF	TGTGCCAGCAGCCCCCCAGGGCAGGAACGCACCGGGGAGCTGTTTTTT
TRBV6-5	TRBJ2-7	-	-	CASSPRMGAYEQYF	TGTGCCAGCAGTCCCCGGATGGGGGCATACGAGCAGTACTTC
TRBV5-1	TRBJ1-3	TRBD1	-	CASSAQGATGNTIYF	TGCGCCAGCAGCGCCCAGGGGGCTACTGGAAACACCATATATTTT
TRBV14	TRBJ2-1	-	-	CASSLYTSGVLLFF	TGTGCCAGCAGCCTTTACACCTCCGGGGTTCTCCTCTTCTTC
TRBV7-8	TRBJ1-2	TRBD1	-	CASSLGPGTDYGYTF	TGTGCCAGCAGCTTAGGACCCGGGACAGACTATGGCTACACCTTC
TRBV4-1	TRBJ2-2	TRBD1	-	CASSQVGDRGRGELFF	TGCGCCAGCAGCCAAGTCGGGGACAGGGGGCGCGGGGAGCTGTTTTTT
TRBV12-3/TRBV12-4	TRBJ1-1	-	-	CASSLISDTEAFF	TGTGCCAGCAGTTTAATTTCGGACACTGAAGCTTTCTTT
TRBV2	TRBJ2-1	-	-	CASSDLGQAYEQFF	TGTGCCAGCAGTGATCTGGGGCAGGCCTATGAGCAGTTCTTC
TRBV3-1/TRBV3-2	TRBJ2-2	-	-	CASRAAGNTGELFF	TGTGCCAGCAGGGCAGCGGGGAACACCGGGGAGCTGTTTTTT
TRBV27	TRBJ2-1	-	-	CASSRGPDGFWNEQFF	TGTGCCAGCAGCCGCGGGCCGGATGGGTTTTGGAATGAGCAGTTCTTC
TRBV5-8	TRBJ2-2	-	-	CASSSLHYTGELFF	TGTGCCAGCAGCTCCCTCCACTACACCGGGGAGCTGTTTTTT
TRBV28	TRBJ1-6	TRBD1	-	CASRQGGNSPLHF	TGTGCCAGCCGACAGGGGGGTAATTCACCCCTCCACTTT
TRBV3-1/TRBV3-2	TRBJ1-2	TRBD1	-	CASSPTRTGAYGYTF	TGTGCCAGCAGCCCCACCCGGACAGGCGCCTATGGCTACACCTTC
TRBV19	TRBJ2-1	-	-	CASSIGGISYNEQFF	TGTGCCAGTAGTATTGGAGGGATCTCCTACAATGAGCAGTTCTTC
TRBV5-1	TRBJ1-4	-	-	CASSSGNPNEILFF	TGCGCCAGCAGCTCCGGGAATCCGAATGAAATTCTGTTTTTT
TRBV30	TRBJ2-3	TRBD2	-	CAWRGLAGSTDTQYF	TGTGCCTGGAGGGGACTAGCGGGTTCCACAGATACGCAGTATTTT
TRBV30	TRBJ1-4	-	-	CAWKSRVTNEKLFF	TGTGCCTGGAAGAGCAGGGTAACTAATGAAAAACTGTTTTTT
TRBV30	TRBJ1-5	-	-	CAWARQSNQPQHF	TGTGCCTGGGCCCGACAAAGCAATCAGCCCCAGCATTTT
TRBV19	TRBJ2-7	TRBD2	-	CASSPGLEDEQYF	TGTGCCAGTAGCCCGGGACTAGAGGACGAGCAGTACTTC
TRBV6-5	TRBJ1-2	TRBD1	once	CASSKPGQGSYGYTF	TGTGCCAGCAGTAAACCGGGACAGGGGAGCTATGGCTACACCTTC
TRBV7-9	TRBJ1-2	-	-	CASSLVGQGHGYTF	TGTGCCAGCAGCTTAGTAGGCCAGGGGCATGGCTACACCTTC
TRBV5-5	TRBJ1-6	-	-	CASSLVVSPLHF	TGTGCCAGCAGCTTGGTTGTATCACCCCTCCACTTT